This TCR beta chain was recorded in a study of blood T cell repertoires in COVID-19. Study at large: Italy, Spain and the United States were the sources of the convalescent and acute COVID-19 samples.

In the original processing: For nucleated cells, counts were estimated from reference gene primer amplification. Using immunoSEQ multiplex PCR, the repertoire was profiled, and TCRdb retains in-frame clones only, with some absent. Clonal size and the V and J genes are those of that table, whereas D and trimming came from the DNA. The profile shows about 190,000 clones, around 85% of them singletons. Sequenced: peripheral blood. This TCR was sampled from a man younger than 45 with acute or convalescent COVID-19.

The CDR3 nucleotides read TGTGCCAGCAGCTTGGGGGTGGGGCAGGGGCCGACTTTCTTT. Translating it yields CASSLGVGQGPTFF. The rearrangement joins TRBV5-5 to TRBJ1-1, with D possibly TRBD1 on 6 matching bases. The CDR3 loop spans 14 amino acids. Looked up from germline, CDR1 is SGHKS and CDR2 is YYEKEE (reference sequence). V lost 0 bases and J 12 bases, leaving 18 bases between the germline ends.